Below, 5 T cell receptor beta chains from the same sample are listed, as sequenced in a study of CD8+ T cells in alopecia areata. Sample treatment: oral pan-JAK inhibitor, 5-10 mg twice daily. Extraction and reverse transcription of RNA yielded cDNA as the sequencing template. TCRdb keeps only in-frame clones here, not all; method: immunoSEQ multiplex PCR. In the table there are around 300,000 clones, approximately 60% of which are singletons. The sample here was CD4+ T cells sorted from blood, taken at week 52, from a patient treated with tofacitinib. These receptors were taken from a human donor with alopecia areata.

The genes are TRBV7-9 and TRBJ2-3, with 9 bases aligning to TRBD1. V trimming: 4 bases; J trimming: 3 bases; junction bases outside the gene matches: 2. Looked up from germline, CDR1 is SEHNR and CDR2 is FQNEAQ (reference sequence). This CDR3 has 14 amino acids. CDR3 sequence (DNA): TGTGCCAGCAGCTCAGGACAGGGGACAGATACGCAGTATTTT. This encodes CASSSGQGTDTQYF.

This clone showed up just a few times. CDR3: CSTDTIGETQYF. Here the CDR3 DNA reads TGCAGCACTGACACCATCGGGGAGACCCAGTACTTC. The V call is TRBV29-1, the J call TRBJ2-5; D uncertain. This CDR3 spans 12 amino acids. In germline, CDR1 is SQVTM, CDR2 ANQGSEA. V was trimmed by 8 bases and J by 5 bases, leaving 15 bases between them.

This rearrangement joins TRBV5-4 to TRBJ2-5; weak D call: TRBD2 (5 bases). The length of the CDR3 is 11 residues. The V gene's germline CDR1 is SGHNT and CDR2 YYREEE (reference sequence). The ends were cut back, 9 bases at V and 5 bases at J, with 11 bases in the middle. CDR3 protein: CATGKLETQYF. The CDR3 nucleotides are TGTGCCACCGGGAAACTGGAGACCCAGTACTTC. Together with reference TRBV5-4 and TRBJ2-5, the CDR3 gives the full variable domain: ETGVTQSPTHLIKTRGQQVTLRCSSQSGHNTVSWYQQALGQGPQFIFQYYREEENGRGNFPPRFSGLQFPNYSSELNVNALELDDSALYLCATGKLETQYFGPGTRLLVL.

Comment on this clone: Other DNA sequences from this sample encode an identical CDR3 as well. The chain combines TRBV30 with TRBJ2-2; 7 bases match TRBD1. V was pared by 3 bases and J by 0 bases, with 4 bases of the junction left unmatched. The germline CDR1 and CDR2 sequences are GTSNPN and SVGIG (reference sequence). The CDR3 covers 15 residues. The chain's CDR3 is CAWRRDSSNTGELFF. The CDR3 DNA is TGTGCCTGGAGGAGGGACAGTTCGAACACCGGGGAGCTGTTTTTT.

This clone was detected only a few times. This chain joins TRBV30 and TRBJ1-1, with 7 positions matching TRBD1. The trim removed 1 base at V and 3 bases at J, leaving 2 bases unmatched. This CDR3 is built from 13 residues. CDR1 is GTSNPN, CDR2 SVGIG, per germline (reference sequence). The CDR3 DNA reads TGTGCCTGGAGTGGCAGGGGGGACACTGAAGCTTTCTTT. Protein product: CAWSGRGDTEAFF.